The next 32 T cell receptor beta chains were all read from a single sample in a study of shared clonotypes between healthy human individuals (TCRdb year 2020). Libraries were constructed by the immunoSEQ multiplex PCR assay. The source is immuneACCESS, and TCRdb retained only in-frame sequences with V and J called. Part of the clones is not carried over; for the studies checked, unresolved V genes explain less than half of this, and the remainder is unexplained. For this sample there are fewer than 1 million clones; around 96% appear just once. The leading ten clones occupy less than 0.3% of the sample. CD8 naive samples were CD45RO-negative cells positively selected for CCR7, giving a CD45RA+CCR7+ population that excluded TemRA cells. Sequencing was done on a sample of naive CD8+ T cells sorted from blood. In the paper's terms, the cell subset or site label means: CD45RA+CCR7+. These receptor sequences come from a man aged 25-40 years in good health.

The V and J genes are TRBV5-4 and TRBJ2-7; 7 nucleotides agree with TRBD2. The V and J ends lost 5 bases and 3 bases, in that order; junction bases with no gene match: 8. Germline CDR1 is SGHNT and CDR2 is YYREEE (reference sequence). This CDR3 comprises 14 residues. CDR3 nucleotide sequence: TGTGCCAGCAGTGCAGCGGGGCCCGACTACGAGCAGTACTTC. The encoded protein is CASSAAGPDYEQYF.

The CDR3 DNA reads TGTGCTAGTGGTAAAGGGACCTCGTACCAAGAGACCCAGTACTTC. Translated: CASGKGTSYQETQYF. The chain recombines TRBV12-5 with TRBJ2-5; the D gene could be TRBD1 or TRBD2 (5 bases each). The CDR3 length is 15 residues. V gave up 5 bases and J gave up 0 bases, with 13 bases separating them. Germline CDR1 and CDR2: LGHNT and FRNRAP.

This clone came up once. Other DNA sequences in the sample encode the same CDR3. The genes are TRBV5-4 and TRBJ2-3; D possibly corresponds to TRBD1 (5 bases). Germline V gives CDR1 SGHNT, CDR2 YYREEE (reference sequence). The ends were cut back, 4 bases at V and 2 bases at J, with 11 bases in the middle. This CDR3 has 14 residues. This chain's CDR3 is CASSGAASTDTQYF. DNA of the CDR3: TGTGCCAGCAGCGGGGCAGCCTCCACAGATACGCAGTATTTT.

The genes are TRBV4-1 and TRBJ1-1; D is uncertain. V gave up 1 base and J gave up 9 bases, with 15 bases separating them. This CDR3 contains 14 residues. The germline V gene encodes CDR1 MGHRA and CDR2 YSYEKL. This chain's CDR3 is CASSQGGLGGQAFF. The CDR3 DNA follows: TGCGCCAGCAGCCAAGGAGGTTTAGGAGGTCAAGCTTTCTTT.

Details on this clone: Distinct nucleotide sequences in the sample also encode this CDR3. This chain connects TRBV9 to TRBJ2-1; D is possibly TRBD2 (6 bases). The germline V and J ends were trimmed by 3 bases and 9 bases, with 7 bases remaining between them. Germline assignment: CDR1 SGDLS and CDR2 YYNGEE. CDR3 length: 11 residues. The CDR3 DNA reads TGTGCCAGCAGCGGGGGAGGTGAGCAGTTCTTC. Its protein is CASSGGGEQFF. Full variable domain (outside the CDR3, taken from reference TRBV9 and TRBJ2-1): DSGVTQTPKHLITATGQRVTLRCSPRSGDLSVYWYQQSLDQGLQFLIQYYNGEERAKGNILERFSAQQFPDLHSELNLSSLELGDSALYFCASSGGGEQFFGPGTRLTVL.

The CDR3 DNA reads TGTGCCTGGAGTCCACTAGCGGACTACAATGAGCAGTTCTTC. Its protein is CAWSPLADYNEQFF. This chain joins TRBV30 and TRBJ2-1; 8 bases line up with TRBD2. Germline V gene sequence: CDR1 GTSNPN, CDR2 SVGIG (reference sequence). V trimming: 2 bases; J trimming: 3 bases; junction bases outside the gene matches: 3. CDR3 length equals 14 residues.

The V gene is TRBV12-5, the J gene TRBJ2-1; D may be TRBD2 (6 bases). CDR3 size: 14 residues. Trimming shortened V by 5 bases and J by 8 bases, and 16 bases separated the two germline ends. Germline V gives CDR1 LGHNT, CDR2 FRNRAP. The DNA of the CDR3 is TGTGCTAGTGGTACGCGGGGAAGATTGGATGAGCAGTTCTTC. Translated, it gives CASGTRGRLDEQFF.

This chain joins TRBV6-5 and TRBJ1-1, with D possibly being TRBD1 (5 bases). Germline V gene lookup returns CDR1 MNHEY and CDR2 SVGAGI. V lost 0 bases and J lost 0, with 8 bases in between. This CDR3 is built from 15 residues. CDR3 bases: TGTGCCAGCAGTTACTCGGGGGGAATGAACACTGAAGCTTTCTTT. It yields the protein CASSYSGGMNTEAFF.

This chain uses TRBV7-9 with TRBJ2-7; D is unclear. Per the germline V gene, CDR1 is SEHNR and CDR2 is FQNEAQ (reference sequence). This CDR3 comprises 14 residues. V lost 1 base and J lost 2, with 9 bases in between. This chain's CDR3 is CASSLVGRTYEQYF. CDR3 sequence (DNA): TGTGCCAGCAGCTTAGTAGGACGAACCTACGAGCAGTACTTC. Complete variable domain (other parts from reference TRBV7-9 and TRBJ2-7): DTGVSQNPRHKITKRGQNVTFRCDPISEHNRLYWYRQTLGQGPEFLTYFQNEAQLEKSRLLSDRFSAERPKGSFSTLEIQRTEQGDSAMYLCASSLVGRTYEQYFGPGTRLTVT.

V is TRBV28 and J is TRBJ2-2, with 9 bases lining up with TRBD1. This CDR3 comprises 17 residues. Per germline, CDR1 MDHEN and CDR2 SYDVKM. V lost 7 bases to trimming and J lost 6 bases; unmatched junction nucleotides: 15. The CDR3 DNA is TGTGCCAGCAAGCTACCGGGACAGGGTACAGGGGCCGGGGAGCTGTTTTTT. This sequence encodes CASKLPGQGTGAGELFF.

This chain joins TRBV10-3 and TRBJ1-1; 10 bases line up with TRBD1. The CDR3 is 14 residues long. With 9 bases clipped from V and 6 bases from J, the junction kept 10 bases outside the gene matches. The germline V gene encodes CDR1 ENHRY and CDR2 SYGVKD. The chain's CDR3 is CAILDRDRGPEAFF. The CDR3 nucleotides read TGTGCCATTCTCGACCGGGACAGGGGTCCTGAAGCTTTCTTT.

The chain carries TRBV27 and TRBJ2-3; D is perhaps TRBD2 (6 bases). The length of the CDR3 is 16 residues. V was shortened by 5 bases and J by 1 base, with 16 bases between the two germline ends. CDR1 and CDR2 from the germline V gene are MNHEY and SMNVEV (reference sequence). The CDR3 region has the DNA TGTGCCAGCAGTCACCTTGGAGGGGTTGGCACAGATACGCAGTATTTT. Amino acids: CASSHLGGVGTDTQYF.

The gene calls are TRBV11-2 and TRBJ2-3; D is uncertain. The germline CDR1 and CDR2 sequences are SGHAT and FQNNGV. This CDR3 has 15 amino acids. V gave up 5 bases and J gave up 1 base, with 13 bases separating them. DNA for the CDR3: TGTGCCAGCAGCCCCTTAGGAAAGCGCACAGATACGCAGTATTTT. This codes for CASSPLGKRTDTQYF.

The chain uses TRBV9 and TRBJ2-7; TRBD2 agrees at 11 bases. The CDR3 is made up of 18 amino acids. Losses at the gene ends were 0 bases for V and 6 bases for J; bases not matched to a gene: 14. The V gene's germline CDR1 is SGDLS and CDR2 YYNGEE. CDR3: CASSVGSPTSGSLLEQYF. CDR3 in DNA: TGTGCCAGCAGCGTAGGAAGCCCTACTAGCGGGAGCCTTCTCGAGCAGTACTTC.

The J gene is TRBJ1-1, the V gene TRBV19; D might be TRBD1 (6 bases). Trimming took 1 base from V and 4 from J, leaving 16 bases between them. CDR3 size: 16 residues. CDR1 and CDR2 (germline): LNHDA, SQIVND (reference sequence). The CDR3 loop is CASSIGPGAGRTEAFF. The DNA for the CDR3 is TGTGCCAGTAGTATAGGGCCAGGGGCTGGTCGCACTGAAGCTTTCTTT.

The genes are TRBV4-3 and TRBJ1-2, with 7 bases matching TRBD1. The CDR3 length is 16 residues. Germline V gene lookup returns CDR1 LGHNA and CDR2 YSLEER. The V segment lost 1 base and the J segment 4 bases; nucleotides outside the gene matches: 9. CDR3 amino acids: CASSQATGLRGYGYTF. The CDR3 coding sequence is TGCGCCAGCAGCCAAGCGACAGGGTTACGAGGCTATGGCTACACCTTC.

The chain is built from TRBV7-9 and TRBJ1-1, with unresolved D. CDR1 is SEHNR, CDR2 FQNEAQ, per germline (reference sequence). The length of the CDR3 is 16 residues. V lost 6 bases to trimming and J lost 4 bases, with 21 bases between them. CDR3 nucleotides: TGTGCCAGCAGTCATCCGCCAACAGAGACGGGCACTGAAGCTTTCTTT. It codes for CASSHPPTETGTEAFF.

The chain recombines TRBV7-5 with TRBJ1-5; the D segment call TRBD1 is taken from the table without a DNA check. TRBV7-5 is classified as a pseudogene. The CDR3 runs 15 residues. In DNA, the CDR3 is TGTGTCAGAAGCGCAGGGCGTTGGGGCAATCAGCCCCAGCATTTT. Translated, it gives CVRSAGRWGNQPQHF.

CDR3 region: CASSLRAESEQYF. DNA of the CDR3: TGTGCCAGCAGCCTACGGGCAGAGAGCGAGCAGTACTTC. The chain couples TRBV6-6 to TRBJ2-7, with D unresolved. The ends were cut back, 6 bases at V and 6 bases at J, with 15 bases in the middle. Germline V lookup: CDR1 MNHNY, CDR2 SVGAGI (reference sequence). The CDR3 extends over 13 amino acids.

This sequence joins TRBV7-9 and TRBJ1-5; D gene unclear. This CDR3 spans 12 amino acids. The V gene's germline CDR1 is SEHNR and CDR2 FQNEAQ (reference sequence). Trimming took off 4 bases at V and 8 bases at J, with 9 bases between the two ends. The CDR3: CASSSLEKPQHF. The CDR3 coding sequence is TGTGCCAGCAGCTCTCTTGAGAAGCCCCAGCATTTT.

The chain couples TRBV6-5 to TRBJ2-7; maybe TRBD1 (6 bases). This CDR3 spans 16 amino acids. The ends were cut back, 2 bases at V and 2 bases at J, with 16 bases in the middle. Germline-derived CDR1 and CDR2 are MNHEY and SVGAGI. CDR3 protein: CASSYDGAGVPYEQYF. The CDR3 nucleotides are TGTGCCAGCAGTTACGACGGGGCAGGGGTCCCCTACGAGCAGTACTTC.

V is TRBV9 and J is TRBJ1-1; 9 nucleotides match TRBD1. With V trimmed by 4 bases and J by 1 base, 8 bases remained unmatched. The CDR3 is 16 amino acids. CDR1 is SGDLS, CDR2 YYNGEE, per germline. The chain's CDR3 is CASSRAGTGRNTEAFF. In nucleotides, the CDR3 is TGTGCCAGCAGCCGCGCCGGGACAGGGCGGAACACTGAAGCTTTCTTT.

V and J are TRBV27 and TRBJ2-1; D not certain. CDR1 is MNHEY, CDR2 SMNVEV, per germline (reference sequence). V gave up 3 bases and J gave up 9 bases, with 12 bases separating them. The CDR3 is 13 residues long. The CDR3 DNA follows: TGTGCCAGCAGTTTCGGGCGGCTCAGTGAGCAGTTCTTC. This encodes CASSFGRLSEQFF.

This clone has just one count. Other DNA sequences from this sample encode an identical CDR3 as well. The chain couples TRBV19 to TRBJ2-7; TRBD2 matches 11 bases. Germline V gives CDR1 LNHDA, CDR2 SQIVND (reference sequence). This CDR3 comprises 14 residues. Trimming took 5 bases from V and 2 from J; bases not matched to a gene: 2. CDR3 sequence: CASSVAGGPYEQYF. The CDR3 nucleotides read TGTGCCAGTAGTGTAGCGGGAGGGCCCTACGAGCAGTACTTC. Variable domain in full (rest from reference TRBV19 and TRBJ2-7): DGGITQSPKYLFRKEGQNVTLSCEQNLNHDAMYWYRQDPGQGLRLIYYSQIVNDFQKGDIAEGYSVSREKKESFPLTVTSAQKNPTAFYLCASSVAGGPYEQYFGPGTRLTVT.

The gene calls are TRBV30 and TRBJ2-1; the D is unclear. The CDR3 is made up of 12 amino acids. V lost 3 bases and J lost 7, with 10 bases in between. The germline V gene encodes CDR1 GTSNPN and CDR2 SVGIG (reference sequence). In DNA, the CDR3 is TGTGCCTGGAGCAAAGATTTGAATGAGCAGTTCTTC. Its translation is CAWSKDLNEQFF.

This clone appeared once. V usage is TRBV5-1 and J usage is TRBJ1-1; D may be TRBD1 (6 bases). Trimming took 0 bases from V and 6 from J, leaving 12 bases between them. Germline CDR1 and CDR2: SGHRS and YFSETQ. The CDR3 runs 14 residues. CDR3 coding DNA: TGCGCCAGCAGCTTGGGTCAGGGGTGGCCTGAAGCTTTCTTT. Its protein is CASSLGQGWPEAFF.

The gene calls are TRBV4-2 and TRBJ1-2; D is possibly TRBD1 (5 bases). The CDR3 spans 14 residues. V dropped 5 bases and J dropped 4 bases, with 14 bases sitting between them. In germline, CDR1 is LGHNA, CDR2 YNFKEQ. The CDR3 DNA sequence: TGTGCCAGCAGCGAGGACATACTCGTCTATGGCTACACCTTC. Translation: CASSEDILVYGYTF.

The rearrangement links TRBV25-1 to TRBJ2-1; 9 bases agree with TRBD2. Germline CDR1 MGHDK, CDR2 SYGVNS. The ends lost 3 bases at V and 8 bases at J; junction bases unmatched: 8. The length of the CDR3 is 15 residues. The CDR3: CASSDPGLAVDEQFF. The CDR3 DNA sequence: TGTGCCAGCAGTGACCCGGGACTAGCCGTCGATGAGCAGTTCTTC.

This clone was detected only once. The chain links TRBV19 to TRBJ1-1; D remains unclear. Germline CDR1 LNHDA, CDR2 SQIVND (reference sequence). The length of the CDR3 is 11 residues. V was pared by 7 bases and J by 11 bases, with 14 bases between. CDR3 sequence reads: CASTLYDWAFF. The DNA of the CDR3 is TGTGCCAGTACCCTATATGACTGGGCTTTCTTT.

This chain uses TRBV5-4 with TRBJ2-1; D unresolved. Germline CDR1 is SGHNT and CDR2 is YYREEE (reference sequence). The CDR3 length is 12 residues. Trimming removed 0 bases from V and 9 bases from J, with 7 bases in between. CDR3 loop: CASSLEAAEQFF. CDR3 sequence (DNA): TGTGCCAGCAGCTTGGAGGCGGCTGAGCAGTTCTTC.

This clone was observed once. The chain couples TRBV5-5 to TRBJ2-1; 8 nucleotides align to TRBD2. In germline, CDR1 is SGHKS, CDR2 YYEKEE (reference sequence). Germline trimming cut 0 bases from V and 9 bases from J; bases unmatched to any gene: 5. The CDR3 is 14 residues long. The CDR3 DNA follows: TGTGCCAGCAGCTTGGGAGCGGGAGAAGGTGAGCAGTTCTTC. This codes for CASSLGAGEGEQFF.

The J gene is TRBJ1-2, the V gene TRBV6-6; the D is unclear. V shed 6 bases and J shed 6 bases, with 14 bases lying between them. CDR3 length: 13 amino acids. Germline values: CDR1 MNHNY, CDR2 SVGAGI (reference sequence). CDR3 in DNA: TGTGCCAGCAGGGCAGAGGGAATTGATGGCTACACCTTC. It yields the protein CASRAEGIDGYTF.